Following are 31 T cell receptor beta chains from one sample sequenced in a study of tumor and adjacent non-tumor tissue in lung cancer. TCRbeta libraries were built with three rounds of nested PCR, modified from ARM-PCR. A single record per CDR3 protein comes from TCRdb applying MiXCR to the multiplex PCR reads. The profile shows fewer than 100,000 distinct CDR3 sequences, more than 75% of them singletons. No cell sorting was done before RNA was extracted from the tissue. Distant lung tissue was collected more than 3 cm away from the tumor edge. Sequencing was done on a sample of distant non-tumor lung tissue. These receptor sequences come from a woman aged 50 to 60 with non-small cell lung cancer.

With regard to this clonotype: This is likely a read error, given that the CDR3 carries no conserved phenylalanine or tryptophan at its end. The chain links TRBV20-1 to TRBJ2-7, with D unclear. The CDR3 runs to 12 residues. Germline V gene lookup returns CDR1 DFQATT and CDR2 SNEGSKA (reference sequence). The V and J ends lost 3 bases and 7 bases respectively, with 13 bases between them. In DNA, the CDR3 is TGCAGTGCTAGTCAACTGGTTATGGAGCAGTACCTC. Translation: CSASQLVMEQYL.

About this clonotype: One end of the junction is discordant with germline, which a read error may explain. J is TRBJ2-1 and V is TRBV5-1, with TRBD2 matching 11 bases. This CDR3 has 15 residues. Germline V lookup: CDR1 SGHRS, CDR2 YFSETQ. The CDR3 DNA is TGCACCAGCAGCTTGGGACTAGCGGCGTACAATGAGCAATTCTTC. Translating gives CTSSLGLAAYNEQFF.

For this clonotype: The junction does not match germline at one end; this may be a read error. CDR3 residues: CASNRGRGHTGELFF. CDR3 DNA sequence: TGTGCCTCGAATAGGGGGAGGGGGCACACCGGGGAACTGTTTTTT. V and J are TRBV6-1 and TRBJ2-2; D tentatively reads TRBD1 or TRBD2 (7 bases each). This CDR3 comprises 15 residues. Germline CDR1 MNHNS, CDR2 SASEGT.

This clonotype is labeled medium-sized (0.01 to 0.1%). V is TRBV6-6 and J is TRBJ2-3; unclear D gene. Trimming took 2 bases from V and 6 from J, leaving 6 bases between them. This CDR3 spans 12 amino acids. The germline V gene encodes CDR1 MNHNY and CDR2 SVGAGI (reference sequence). The CDR3: CASSYVLDTQYF. In DNA, the CDR3 is TGTGCCAGCAGTTACGTTCTGGATACGCAGTATTTT.

This clonotype was observed once. A read error may account for a junction end that differs from germline. The chain employs TRBV12-3 or TRBV12-4 and TRBJ1-4; weak D call: TRBD1 (5 bases). This CDR3 comprises 15 residues. In nucleotides, the CDR3 is TGTGACAGCAGTGCTACTAAGGACGGGGGTGAAAAACTGTTTTTT. This encodes CDSSATKDGGEKLFF.

The chain employs TRBV11-2 and TRBJ2-7; no reliable D call. This CDR3 region has 13 residues. Trimming shortened V by 4 bases and J by 7 bases, and 14 bases separated the two germline ends. The germline gives CDR1 SGHAT, CDR2 FQNNGV. The CDR3 loop reads CASSCELGAEQYF. For the CDR3, the DNA is TGTGCCAGCAGCTGTGAATTGGGCGCTGAGCAGTACTTC.

Of note for this clonotype: A junction boundary mismatches the germline segment, possibly from a read error. The rearrangement joins TRBV4-1 to TRBJ2-7; 9 nucleotides match TRBD1. Germline CDR1 reads MGHRA; CDR2 reads YSYEKL. This CDR3 has 15 residues. The CDR3 is CASSMSGTGTYELYF. CDR3 nucleotide sequence: TGCGCCAGTAGCATGTCCGGGACAGGGACTTACGAGCTGTACTTT.

For this clonotype: An end of the junction differs from the germline gene, which may be a read error. The rearrangement links TRBV6-1 to TRBJ2-3; TRBD1 aligns across 10 bases. This CDR3 region has 15 residues. The V gene's germline CDR1 is MNHNS and CDR2 SASEGT. The CDR3 DNA is TGTGCCAGCAGTCCGACAGGGGGCTGCACAGATATGCAGTATTTT. Translation gives CASSPTGGCTDMQYF.

On this clonotype itself: The junction and the germline gene differ at one end; a read error may be behind it. The chain links TRBV10-3 to TRBJ1-5; 7 bases are shared with TRBD1. Germline assignment: CDR1 ENHRY and CDR2 SYGVKD. This CDR3 is 14 amino acids long. The DNA for the CDR3 is TGTGCCATCAGCAGAGGACAGGACAATCAGCCTCAGCATTTT. Translated: CAISRGQDNQPQHF.

Details on this clonotype: Germline and junction disagree at one end, which may indicate a read error. This chain joins TRBV6-1 and TRBJ2-1, with no clear D. The CDR3 spans 15 residues. Germline-derived CDR1 and CDR2 are MNHNS and SASEGT. The CDR3 DNA reads as TGTGCCAGCAGTCAGGCATGGTATACCTACAATGAGTACTCCTTC. As protein: CASSQAWYTYNEYSF.

As concerns this clonotype: This may come from a read error, since a much larger clone is one base off. The chain couples TRBV28 to TRBJ2-7, with TRBD1 matching 7 bases. The germline V gene encodes CDR1 MDHEN and CDR2 SYDVKM. The V gene end was trimmed by 4 bases and the J gene end by 5 bases; junction bases not matched to a gene: 8. This CDR3 comprises 14 residues. The CDR3 sequence is CASSSAQTGNEQYF. DNA of the CDR3: TGTGCCAGCAGTTCCGCCCAGACAGGGAACGAGCAGTACTTC.

With respect to this clonotype: A read error is likely, as this CDR3 ends without the conserved phenylalanine or tryptophan. The chain employs TRBV29-1 and TRBJ2-1, with D perhaps matching TRBD2 (6 bases). CDR3 length: 13 amino acids. Trimming removed 7 bases at V and 9 bases at J, with 19 bases between. The germline V gene has CDR1 SQVTM and CDR2 ANQGSEA. As DNA, the CDR3 is TGCAGCGCCAAGAAGCGGGTGGGAGGTGAGCAGTTCCTT. Translated, it gives CSAKKRVGGEQFL.

The chain employs TRBV6-1 and TRBJ2-5; the D call may be TRBD1 or TRBD2 (5 bases each). Germline assignment: CDR1 MNHNS and CDR2 SASEGT. Trimming stripped 5 bases from V and 4 bases from J, with 17 bases between. The CDR3 is 15 residues long. The CDR3, as DNA: TGTGCCAGCAGTTTTCACGGGACGAGAAGAGAGACCCAGTACTTC. Translated, it gives CASSFHGTRRETQYF.

This clonotype was recorded many times. This sequence joins TRBV2 and TRBJ2-2; TRBD1 aligns across 7 bases. Germline V gene lookup returns CDR1 SNHLY and CDR2 FYNNEI. The length of the CDR3 is 18 residues. V was clipped by 0 bases and J by 5 bases; unmatched bases: 12. The CDR3 spells CASSEASPGQRVTGELFF. The CDR3 nucleotides read TGTGCCAGCAGTGAAGCTTCCCCGGGACAGCGAGTTACCGGGGAGCTGTTTTTT.

To note about this clonotype: One junction end does not reproduce the germline sequence, and a read error may be involved. This chain connects TRBV4-2 to TRBJ1-5; D is uncertain. The CDR3 is 15 residues long. CDR1 and CDR2 (germline): LGHNA, YNFKEQ. The CDR3, as DNA: TGTGCCAGCAGCCGAGACCTAACTAGCAATCAGCCCCAGCATTTC. As protein: CASSRDLTSNQPQHF.

This clonotype was detected many times. The chain links TRBV5-4 to TRBJ1-1; maybe TRBD1 (6 bases). CDR1 is SGHNT and CDR2 is YYREEE in the germline V gene (reference sequence). The CDR3 has 16 residues. V lost 3 bases to trimming and J lost 2 bases, with 17 bases between them. As DNA, the CDR3 is TGTGCCAGCAGCTCCGGGTGGGTAGGGGGTAACACTGAAGCTTTCTTT. This sequence encodes CASSSGWVGGNTEAFF.

The chain employs TRBV6-5 and TRBJ1-4; D not certain. Germline loops: CDR1 MNHEY, CDR2 SVGAGI. This CDR3 comprises 14 residues. V was clipped by 6 bases and J by 16 bases, with 24 bases between them. CDR3 in amino acids: CASSGSATNEKWFF. Here the CDR3 DNA reads TGTGCCAGCAGCGGGTCTGCAACTAATGAAAAATGGTTTTTT.

On this clonotype: Germline is not matched at one junction end, which may reflect a read error. The chain recombines TRBV11-2 with TRBJ1-1; D unresolved. CDR3 length equals 15 residues. CDR1 is SGHAT and CDR2 is FQNNGV in the germline V gene. Here the CDR3 reads CANSLEPWANTEAFF. The CDR3 DNA follows: TGTGCCAACAGCTTAGAGCCCTGGGCGAACACTGAAGCTTTCTTT.

As concerns this clonotype: An end of the junction does not agree with germline; a read error may underlie this. This chain joins TRBV20-1 and TRBJ1-6, with D perhaps matching TRBD1 (5 bases). This CDR3 has 11 amino acids. Looked up from germline, CDR1 is DFQATT and CDR2 is SNEGSKA (reference sequence). The CDR3: CSSRDGGTLDF. The CDR3 DNA sequence: TGTAGCTCCCGGGACGGGGGGACCCTCGACTTT.

As to this clonotype: Possible read error: a much larger clone is one base away. This CDR3 is CASSLDLKGDTQHF. DNA of the CDR3: TGTGCCAGCAGCTTAGACCTTAAGGGAGATACGCAGCATTTT. The chain has TRBV7-3 and TRBJ2-3; D unclear. The J call could be wrong; TRBJ1-5 is a better fit for the DNA end. The CDR3 spans 14 residues. From germline, CDR1 is SGHTA and CDR2 FQGTGA.

This clonotype has more than one count but fewer than ten. Since no conserved phenylalanine or tryptophan closes the CDR3, a read error is the likely cause. The V and J genes are TRBV6-6 and TRBJ2-3, with D possibly matching TRBD1 (5 bases). CDR1 MNHNY and CDR2 SVGAGI come from the germline V gene (reference sequence). The CDR3 is 14 residues long. The chain's CDR3 is CASTEESTTGTQYL. CDR3 in DNA: TGTGCCAGCACCGAAGAAAGTACCACAGGTACGCAGTATCTT.

On this clonotype itself: Just one base apart from a much larger clone, this may be a read error. The J gene is TRBJ2-1, the V gene TRBV20-1; the match to TRBD2 covers 9 bases. This CDR3 has 14 amino acids. V was clipped by 6 bases and J by 3 bases; unmatched bases: 6. Germline V gene lookup returns CDR1 DFQATT and CDR2 SNEGSKA (reference sequence). CDR3 DNA: TGCAGTGCCCCGAATAGCGGGAGCTACAATGAGCAGTTCTTC. Its translation: CSAPNSGSYNEQFF.

As for this clonotype: The junction differs from germline at one of its ends, possibly a read error. V gene TRBV6-2 or TRBV6-3 combines with J gene TRBJ2-7, with D uncertain. The CDR3 has 11 amino acids. The germline V gene encodes CDR1 MNHEY and CDR2 SVGEGT. The CDR3 coding sequence is TGTACCAGCGCCTTGGGGAAAGAGCAATACTTC. Protein product: CTSALGKEQYF.

As concerns this clonotype: This could be a read error, since a much larger clone is one nucleotide away. The V call is TRBV5-1, the J call TRBJ2-5; D is unclear. This CDR3 region has 15 residues. Per germline, CDR1 SGHRS and CDR2 YFSETQ. V gave up 4 bases and J gave up 4 bases, with 17 bases separating them. This chain's CDR3 is CASSEMPVSRETQYF. CDR3 sequence (DNA): TGCGCCAGCAGCGAGATGCCTGTGAGTCGAGAGACCCAGTACTTC. Combining the CDR3 with reference TRBV5-1 and TRBJ2-5 gives the whole variable domain KAGVTQTPRYLIKTRGQQVTLSCSPISGHRSVSWYQQTPGQGLQFLFEYFSETQRNKGNFPGRFSGRQFSNSRSEMNVSTLELGDSALYLCASSEMPVSRETQYFGPGTRLLVL.

This clonotype was seen only once. This clone may be a read error of a much larger clone one base away. This chain joins TRBV10-2 and TRBJ2-7; the D is unclear. This CDR3 comprises 12 residues. Germline V lookup: CDR1 WSHSY, CDR2 SAAADI. Here the CDR3 reads CVSSEIVYEQYF. CDR3 nucleotides: TGCGTCAGCAGTGAGATCGTCTACGAGCAGTACTTC.

With respect to this clonotype: This CDR3 is missing its conserved last phenylalanine or tryptophan, likely due to a read error. The chain is built from TRBV29-1 and TRBJ2-7, with 13 bases aligning to TRBD2. The CDR3 loop spans 15 amino acids. The V and J ends lost 6 bases and 5 bases, in that order; junction bases with no gene match: 10. Germline CDR1 reads SQVTM; CDR2 reads ANQGSEA. CDR3 sequence reads: CSVDRTSGSLHEQYI. CDR3 coding DNA: TGCAGCGTCGACAGGACTAGCGGGAGTCTACACGAGCAGTACATC.

In the case of this clonotype: One end of the junction does not line up with germline, which may come from a read error. The chain uses TRBV6-2 or TRBV6-3 and TRBJ2-3; D unresolved. This CDR3 is 17 amino acids long. The V gene's germline CDR1 is MNHEY and CDR2 SVGEGT. The CDR3 here is CANSYPGMEAYTDTQYF. The CDR3 DNA sequence: TGTGCCAACAGTTACCCTGGGATGGAAGCCTACACAGATACGCAGTATTTT.

This clonotype was seen a single time. V usage is TRBV7-3 and J usage is TRBJ2-3; D call uncertain. CDR1 SGHTA and CDR2 FQGTGA come from the germline V gene. Trimming pared 3 bases from V and 7 bases from J, leaving 14 bases between. The CDR3 has 14 amino acids. CDR3 nucleotides: TGTGCCAGCAGCTTCCAGTCCGGCGCAAATACGCAGTATTTT. Its protein is CASSFQSGANTQYF.

As for this clonotype: One junction end disagrees with the germline gene, perhaps due to a read error. The J gene is TRBJ2-2, the V gene TRBV12-3 or TRBV12-4; 8 bases line up with TRBD1. This CDR3 is built from 16 residues. CDR3 DNA sequence: TGTGCCAGGAGTTTATGGACAGGGACAAACACCGGGGAGCCGTTTTTT. It specifies CARSLWTGTNTGEPFF.

This rearrangement joins TRBV28 to TRBJ1-2; 9 positions match TRBD1. The V segment lost 9 bases and the J segment 7 bases; nucleotides outside the gene matches: 9. CDR3 length: 13 residues. CDR1 MDHEN and CDR2 SYDVKM come from the germline V gene. The CDR3: CARGSGQGSGYTF. The CDR3 DNA reads as TGTGCCAGAGGTTCCGGACAGGGGTCTGGCTACACCTTC.

The CDR3 DNA reads as TGCAGTGCAGGGGACAGCTCTGGAAACACCATATATTTT. This sequence encodes CSAGDSSGNTIYF. This chain connects TRBV20-1 to TRBJ1-3; TRBD1 aligns across 7 bases. The length of the CDR3 is 13 residues. V shed 6 bases and J 0 bases; nucleotides not matched to a gene: 2. Germline values: CDR1 DFQATT, CDR2 SNEGSKA (reference sequence).